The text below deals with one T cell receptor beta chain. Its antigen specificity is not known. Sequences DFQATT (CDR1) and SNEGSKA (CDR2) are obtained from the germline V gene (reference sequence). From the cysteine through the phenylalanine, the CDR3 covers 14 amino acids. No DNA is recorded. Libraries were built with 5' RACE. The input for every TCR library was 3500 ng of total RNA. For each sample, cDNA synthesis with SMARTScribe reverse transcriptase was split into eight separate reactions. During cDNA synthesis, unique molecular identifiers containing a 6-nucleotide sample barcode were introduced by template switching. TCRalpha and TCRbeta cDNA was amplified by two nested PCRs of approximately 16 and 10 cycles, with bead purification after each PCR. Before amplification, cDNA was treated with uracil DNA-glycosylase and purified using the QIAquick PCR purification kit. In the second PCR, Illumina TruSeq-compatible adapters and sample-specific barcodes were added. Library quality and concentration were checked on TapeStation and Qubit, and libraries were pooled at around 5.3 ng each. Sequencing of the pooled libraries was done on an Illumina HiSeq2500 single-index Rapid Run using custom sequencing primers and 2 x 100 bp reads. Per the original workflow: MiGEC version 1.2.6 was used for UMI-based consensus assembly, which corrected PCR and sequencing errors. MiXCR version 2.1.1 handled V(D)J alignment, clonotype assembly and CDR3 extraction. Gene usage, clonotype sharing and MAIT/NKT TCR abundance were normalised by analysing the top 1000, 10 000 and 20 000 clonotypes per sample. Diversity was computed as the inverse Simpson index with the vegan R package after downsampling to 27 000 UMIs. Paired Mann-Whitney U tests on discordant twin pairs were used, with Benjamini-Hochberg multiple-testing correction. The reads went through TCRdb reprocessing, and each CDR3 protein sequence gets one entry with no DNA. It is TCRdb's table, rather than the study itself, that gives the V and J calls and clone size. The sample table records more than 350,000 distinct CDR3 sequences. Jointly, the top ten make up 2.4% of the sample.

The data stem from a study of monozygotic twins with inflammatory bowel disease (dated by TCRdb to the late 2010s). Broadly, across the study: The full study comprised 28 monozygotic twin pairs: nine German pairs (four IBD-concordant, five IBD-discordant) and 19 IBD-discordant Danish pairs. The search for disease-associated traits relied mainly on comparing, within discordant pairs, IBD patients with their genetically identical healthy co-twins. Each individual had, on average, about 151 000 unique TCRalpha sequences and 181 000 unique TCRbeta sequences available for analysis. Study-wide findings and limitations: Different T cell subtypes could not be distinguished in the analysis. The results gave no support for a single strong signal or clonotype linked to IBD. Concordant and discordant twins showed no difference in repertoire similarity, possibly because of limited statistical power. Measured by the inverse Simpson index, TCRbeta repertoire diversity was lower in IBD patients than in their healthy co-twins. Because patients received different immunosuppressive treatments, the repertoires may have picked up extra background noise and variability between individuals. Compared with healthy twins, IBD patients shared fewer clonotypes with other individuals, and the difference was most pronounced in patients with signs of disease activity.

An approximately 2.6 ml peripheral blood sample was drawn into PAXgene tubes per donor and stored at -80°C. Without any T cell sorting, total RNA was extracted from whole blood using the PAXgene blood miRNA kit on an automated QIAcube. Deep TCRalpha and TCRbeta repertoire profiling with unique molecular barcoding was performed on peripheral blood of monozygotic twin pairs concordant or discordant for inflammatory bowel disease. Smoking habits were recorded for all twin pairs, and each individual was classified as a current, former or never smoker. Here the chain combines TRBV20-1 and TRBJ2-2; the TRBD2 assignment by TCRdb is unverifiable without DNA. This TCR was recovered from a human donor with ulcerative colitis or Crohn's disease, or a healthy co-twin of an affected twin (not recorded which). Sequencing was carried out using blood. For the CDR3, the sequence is CSASSGHNTGELFF.